This record concerns one TCR beta chain sequence. Its antigen is unknown. The data were taken from a study of CD8+ T cells in alopecia areata. Background on the study: Those treated were given oral tofacitinib at 5 to 10 mg twice daily. Study results and limitations: Scalp specimens additionally yield sequences from normal skin's resident alphabeta T cells. Higher clonality was seen in lesional scalp than in normal scalp, especially in alopecia totalis/universalis.

Lesional scalp tissue (obtained by punch biopsy) and peripheral blood were collected from alopecia areata patients. Extracted from the samples, RNA was reverse transcribed into cDNA to serve as the sequencing template. Method: immunoSEQ multiplex PCR; TCRdb's copy keeps in-frame clones and lacks some. The sample lists some 110,000 clones, roughly two fifths occurring once. Sequenced sample: CD4+ T cells sorted from blood. This sequence originates from a human donor with alopecia areata.

In nucleotides, the CDR3 is TGTGCCAGCAAAGTGTTCATCCAAGAGACCCAGTACTTC. Protein: CASKVFIQETQYF. The chain uses TRBV2 and TRBJ2-5; no reliable D call. The CDR3 is made up of 13 amino acids. Germline V lookup: CDR1 SNHLY, CDR2 FYNNEI. The ends were cut back, 7 bases at V and 1 base at J, with 10 bases in the middle. Looking up the rest from reference TRBV2 and TRBJ2-5 gives the full variable domain: EPEVTQTPSHQVTQMGQEVILRCVPISNHLYFYWYRQILGQKVEFLVSFYNNEISEKSEIFDDQFSVERPDGSNFTLKIRSTKLEDSAMYFCASKVFIQETQYFGPGTRLLVL.